This T cell receptor beta chain was sequenced in a study of CD8 T cells in ankylosing spondylitis (dated by TCRdb to the late 2010s). For the wider study: The study profiled T cell receptor beta repertoires in healthy donors and ankylosing spondylitis patients to find disease-linked TCR variants. The full study cohort was made up of under 30 ankylosing spondylitis patients and 108 healthy donors. Peripheral blood samples were taken, and synovial fluid was additionally collected from ankylosing spondylitis patients.

General study outcomes and caveats: The disease-linked clones were reported to be significantly enriched in matched synovial fluid samples from ankylosing spondylitis patients. Some of the motif variants had been reported before in the synovial fluid and blood of reactive arthritis patients, a finding that suggests common disease-initiation mechanisms. The disease-linked clones had a CD8+ phenotype and were found at relatively low frequencies in peripheral blood. Blood from ankylosing spondylitis patients appeared to be characterized by a TCR beta motif made up of seven or eight highly homologous amino acid variants.

This clonotype showed up many times. The antigen it recognizes is unknown. No clone much larger than this one lies a single base away; base qualities are absent. CDR1 LNHNV and CDR2 YYDKDF are derived from the germline V gene (reference sequence). Measured from the cysteine to the phenylalanine, the CDR3 is 16 residues long. The entry retains the CDR3 DNA only, 48 bases that are in frame from base 1. At the junction V is shortened by 1 base and J by 0 bases; bases outside the gene matches: 0. Data came from an Illumina HiSeq 2500. Quantitative 5'-RACE with molecular barcodes was used to prepare TCR beta libraries. The authors' pipeline ran thus. Disease-linked TCR variants were identified with a new computational method built on a probabilistic model of VDJ rearrangement. TCRdb trimmed public reads at Q25 via fastp, called clones via MiXCR and kept in-frame beta chains. Each entry merges the rows of one CDR3 protein and shows their most common DNA and genes. In this record, the V and J calls reflect TCRdb's handling and not the investigators' own analysis. For this sample the table gives about 100,000 distinct CDR3 sequences, of which about 9% were detected only once. The ten largest clonotypes hold about 4.6% of the sample.

The sample was blood, either unsorted or a sorted T cell fraction (not recorded which). The clonotype was recovered from a male donor with ankylosing spondylitis or in good health (not recorded which). The chain was built from TRBV15 and TRBJ2-1; 10 junctional bases match TRBD2. The CDR3 reads CATSRVAGGSYNEQFF. The DNA sequence is as follows: TGTGCCACCAGCAGAGTAGCGGGGGGCTCCTACAATGAGCAGTTCTTC. Reference TRBV15 and TRBJ2-1 proteins supply the regions before and after the CDR3; the full variable domain is: DAMVIQNPRYQVTQFGKPVTLSCSQTLNHNVMYWYQQKSSQAPKLLFHYYDKDFNNEADTPDNFQSRRPNTSFCFLDIRSPGLGDTAMYLCATSRVAGGSYNEQFFGPGTRLTVL.